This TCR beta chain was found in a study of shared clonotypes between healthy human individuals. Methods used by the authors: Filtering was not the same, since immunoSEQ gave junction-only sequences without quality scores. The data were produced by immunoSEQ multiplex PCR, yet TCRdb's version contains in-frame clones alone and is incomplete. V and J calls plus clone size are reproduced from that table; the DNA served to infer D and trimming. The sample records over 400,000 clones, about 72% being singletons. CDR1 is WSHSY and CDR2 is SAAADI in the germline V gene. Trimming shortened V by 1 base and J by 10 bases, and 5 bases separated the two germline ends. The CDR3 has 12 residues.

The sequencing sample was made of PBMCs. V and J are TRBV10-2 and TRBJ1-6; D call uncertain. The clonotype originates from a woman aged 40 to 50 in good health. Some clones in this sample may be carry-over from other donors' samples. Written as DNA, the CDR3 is TGCGCCAGCAGTGAGTGGAGGTCACCCCTCCACTTT. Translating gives CASSEWRSPLHF.